This passage covers 3 T cell receptor beta chains from one sample sequenced in a study of blood T cells in healthy people across ages. Next came a second PCR, run for about 7 to 12 cycles, which used a sample-barcoded 5' primer along with a J-beta primer mix. Each CDR3 protein is one row after TCRdb ran MiXCR on the 5' RACE reads. The sample holds some 1.8 million distinct CDR3 sequences, 30% to 40% seen once. The sequenced sample was blood. These receptors originate from a human donor in good health.

In its sample, this clonotype was seen a few times. The V and J genes are TRBV6-5 and TRBJ1-4, with D possibly being TRBD1 (5 bases). V was pared by 7 bases and J by 8 bases, with 8 bases between. The CDR3 sequence is 11 residues long. Germline assignment: CDR1 MNHEY and CDR2 SVGAGI. CDR3 in amino acids: CASMRGEKLFF. In DNA form, the CDR3 reads TGTGCCAGCATGAGGGGCGAAAAACTGTTTTTT.

This clonotype has more than one count but fewer than ten. This chain joins TRBV4-1 and TRBJ2-7; D is possibly TRBD2 (6 bases). From germline, CDR1 is MGHRA and CDR2 YSYEKL. V lost 4 bases and J lost 6, with 19 bases in between. This CDR3 spans 15 amino acids. CDR3 in DNA: TGCGCCAGCAGCCCCAACCGGAGGGACCGGGGCGAGCAGTACTTC. Its translation is CASSPNRRDRGEQYF.

This clonotype was observed a handful of times. The chain carries TRBV7-8 and TRBJ2-1; D is possibly TRBD1 (6 bases). The V end lost 1 base, the J end lost 7 bases, and 17 bases lay between the germline ends. The CDR3 covers 16 residues. The germline CDR1 and CDR2 sequences are SGHVS and FQNEAQ. CDR3 DNA sequence: TGTGCCAGCAGCTTAGGGTCCTCAGGGACAAGAAATGAGCAGTTCTTC. Protein sequence: CASSLGSSGTRNEQFF.